What follows are 17 T cell receptor beta chains derived from one specimen sequenced in a study of blood T cells in healthy people across ages. Next came a second PCR, run for about 7 to 12 cycles, which used a sample-barcoded 5' primer along with a J-beta primer mix. TCRdb used MiXCR to reprocess the 5' RACE reads, holding one entry per CDR3 protein. Among roughly 1,500,000 distinct CDR3 sequences listed, roughly 30% were seen once. The sample was blood. All receptors derive from a woman in her 30s in good health.

In this sample, this clonotype turned up once. The junction differs from germline at one of its ends, possibly a read error. The rearrangement links TRBV7-9 to TRBJ1-4; a possible D gene is TRBD1 (5 bases). This CDR3 has 17 residues. In germline, CDR1 is SEHNR, CDR2 FQNEAQ (reference sequence). Here the CDR3 DNA reads TGTGCCAGCAGCCTAGCGGGGGAGGGCGCCAAGGAGGGAAAACTGTTTTTT. This encodes CASSLAGEGAKEGKLFF.

This clonotype was recorded many times. The chain combines TRBV7-8 with TRBJ2-7; tentatively, D is TRBD1 (6 bases). CDR3 length: 14 residues. CDR1 SGHVS and CDR2 FQNEAQ come from the germline V gene. V was cut by 5 bases and J by 0 bases, with 11 bases left in between. For the CDR3, the DNA is TGTGCCAGCAGCATCGGGACAAACTCCTACGAGCAGTACTTC. Its translation: CASSIGTNSYEQYF.

This clonotype was picked up a small number of times. The chain couples TRBV10-3 to TRBJ2-7; a weak D match, TRBD1 (6 bases). The V end was cut by 10 bases, the J end by 0 bases, with 16 bases between. The CDR3 is 14 residues long. The germline V gene has CDR1 ENHRY and CDR2 SYGVKD. CDR3 in amino acids: CATSETGSSYEQYF. CDR3 DNA sequence: TGTGCCACCTCTGAAACAGGGTCCTCCTACGAGCAGTACTTC.

The chain uses TRBV20-1 and TRBJ2-7; the D gene could be TRBD1 or TRBD2 (6 bases each). The CDR3 consists of 15 residues. Germline CDR1 and CDR2: DFQATT and SNEGSKA (reference sequence). Trimming shortened V by 6 bases and J by 2 bases, and 20 bases separated the two germline ends. CDR3 nucleotides: TGCAGTGCGCAACTCGGCAACGGGGGCCCCTACGAGCAGTACTTC. It translates to CSAQLGNGGPYEQYF.

This clonotype turned up a few times. The rearrangement uses TRBV18 and TRBJ2-5; D is undetermined. Deletions cut 7 bases from V and 6 bases from J, with 15 bases between. The CDR3 length is 13 residues. Germline V lookup: CDR1 KGHSH, CDR2 LQKENI. The CDR3 loop is CASFDTLPKTQYF. CDR3 coding DNA: TGTGCCAGCTTCGACACACTACCGAAGACCCAGTACTTC.

A few counts support this clonotype. V usage is TRBV29-1 and J usage is TRBJ2-5; tentatively, D is TRBD2 (6 bases). The germline CDR1 and CDR2 sequences are SQVTM and ANQGSEA. Trimming removed 4 bases at V and 4 bases at J, with 10 bases between. The CDR3 loop spans 12 amino acids. The CDR3 sequence: CSVVVGGETQYF. For the CDR3, the DNA is TGCAGCGTTGTTGTGGGGGGAGAGACCCAGTACTTC.

J is TRBJ2-1 and V is TRBV5-1; D is ambiguous. Trimming shortened V by 6 bases and J by 0 bases, and 13 bases separated the two germline ends. Germline V gene lookup returns CDR1 SGHRS and CDR2 YFSETQ. This CDR3 spans 15 amino acids. DNA for the CDR3: TGCGCCAGCACCCCTTCCGGCGCCTCCTACAATGAGCAGTTCTTC. This encodes CASTPSGASYNEQFF.

Ten or more counts support this clonotype. The chain has TRBV4-1 and TRBJ2-7; 9 bases match TRBD2. Germline loops: CDR1 MGHRA, CDR2 YSYEKL. The CDR3 consists of 15 residues. The V gene end was trimmed by 0 bases and the J gene end by 5 bases; junction bases not matched to a gene: 5. CDR3: CASSQEVAGVHEQYF. For the CDR3, the DNA is TGCGCCAGCAGCCAAGAGGTAGCGGGAGTCCACGAGCAGTACTTC.

This clonotype turned up a few times. V and J are TRBV7-9 and TRBJ2-1; D call uncertain. The V and J ends lost 5 bases and 8 bases respectively, with 16 bases between them. The germline V gene has CDR1 SEHNR and CDR2 FQNEAQ (reference sequence). The CDR3 sequence is 14 residues long. The CDR3 DNA follows: TGTGCCAGCAGCCTATCCGCGGCCAGAGATGAGCAGTTCTTC. This codes for CASSLSAARDEQFF.

The gene calls are TRBV5-1 and TRBJ2-3; unclear D gene. The CDR3 runs 14 residues. The V end lost 4 bases, the J end lost 2 bases, and 11 bases lay between the germline ends. The germline V gene encodes CDR1 SGHRS and CDR2 YFSETQ. Written as DNA, the CDR3 is TGCGCCAGCAGCACTTTTGACACCACAGATACGCAGTATTTT. Protein: CASSTFDTTDTQYF. Combining the CDR3 with reference TRBV5-1 and TRBJ2-3 gives the whole variable domain KAGVTQTPRYLIKTRGQQVTLSCSPISGHRSVSWYQQTPGQGLQFLFEYFSETQRNKGNFPGRFSGRQFSNSRSEMNVSTLELGDSALYLCASSTFDTTDTQYFGPGTRLTVL.

Concerning this clonotype itself: The junction differs from germline at one of its ends, possibly a read error. The chain combines TRBV7-9 with TRBJ2-7; D may match TRBD1 or TRBD2 (5 bases each). The CDR3 sequence is 11 residues long. Germline values: CDR1 SEHNR, CDR2 FQNEAQ (reference sequence). The CDR3 coding sequence is TGTACCAGCAGCTTGGGACACGAGCAGTACTTC. It encodes CTSSLGHEQYF.

This rearrangement joins TRBV29-1 to TRBJ2-7; 9 bases agree with TRBD1. The CDR3 length is 15 residues. The V gene end was trimmed by 6 bases and the J gene end by 3 bases; junction bases not matched to a gene: 12. CDR1 and CDR2 from the germline V gene are SQVTM and ANQGSEA. CDR3 amino acids: CSVEYSGTGNYEQYF. Written as DNA, the CDR3 is TGCAGCGTAGAATACTCCGGGACAGGGAACTACGAGCAGTACTTC.

This clonotype was counted between two and nine times. The chain has TRBV20-1 and TRBJ2-1; either TRBD1 or TRBD2 may supply D (5 bases each). Germline loops: CDR1 DFQATT, CDR2 SNEGSKA (reference sequence). The V end lost 6 bases, the J end lost 4 bases, and 13 bases lay between the germline ends. This CDR3 has 13 amino acids. As DNA, the CDR3 is TGCAGTGCCGACGGGGCGGAATACAATGAGCAGTTCTTC. Its translation is CSADGAEYNEQFF.

This sequence joins TRBV5-1 and TRBJ1-1; D is undetermined. The CDR3 length is 14 residues. CDR1 is SGHRS and CDR2 is YFSETQ in the germline V gene. V lost 3 bases to trimming and J lost 2 bases, with 11 bases between them. CDR3 nucleotide sequence: TGCGCCAGCAGCTACTACAGCTCTAACACTGAAGCTTTCTTT. It translates to CASSYYSSNTEAFF.

V gene TRBV11-1 combines with J gene TRBJ1-1; D possibly corresponds to TRBD1 (5 bases). The CDR3 is made up of 15 amino acids. Germline V lookup: CDR1 SGHAT, CDR2 FQDESV (reference sequence). The V gene lost 1 base and the J gene lost 1 base, with 10 bases spanning the gap. The CDR3: CASSLGRGTNTEAFF. CDR3 bases: TGTGCCAGCAGCTTAGGACGGGGGACGAACACTGAAGCTTTCTTT.

The V and J genes are TRBV4-1 and TRBJ1-6; D is unresolved. V was shortened by 0 bases and J by 9 bases, with 12 bases between the two germline ends. The CDR3 is made up of 15 amino acids. In germline, CDR1 is MGHRA, CDR2 YSYEKL. The CDR3 nucleotides are TGCGCCAGCAGCCAAGATCAAGGGCAAGCTTCACCCCTCCACTTT. It translates to CASSQDQGQASPLHF.

The chain uses TRBV3-1 and TRBJ1-1; tentative D call: TRBD1 (5 bases). The germline V gene has CDR1 LGHDT and CDR2 YNNKEL (reference sequence). Trimming removed 4 bases at V and 2 bases at J, with 14 bases between. This CDR3 is 15 amino acids long. CDR3 DNA sequence: TGTGCCAGCAGCCCGGGACCCCCGACTAACACTGAAGCTTTCTTT. As protein: CASSPGPPTNTEAFF.